The source of this T cell receptor (beta chain) is a study of tumor-infiltrating lymphocytes in primary liver carcinoma. Each 20-30 mg portion of unsorted bulk tissue served as the source for co-extraction of RNA and DNA. The CDR3 runs 16 residues. CDR1 and CDR2 (germline): MNHEY, SVGAGI. Trimming cost V 0 bases and J 5 bases, with 11 bases left between them. Starting from 500 ng of total RNA, TCR beta cDNA was produced with a primer in the constant region. Libraries covering TCR beta were generated through three nested multiplex PCR rounds (using a slightly modified ARM-PCR). Both of the initial two PCR rounds ran for nine to ten cycles and employed TRBV1-TRBV30 forward primers alongside a C-beta reverse primer. One entry per CDR3 protein results from TCRdb running MiXCR on the multiplex PCR reads. The data hold roughly 190,000 distinct CDR3 sequences, with just under 85% observed a single time.

This chain joins TRBV6-5 and TRBJ2-6; D gene uncertain. What was sequenced was tumor tissue from primary liver carcinoma. This receptor was obtained from a man aged 40-50 years with primary liver carcinoma and hepatitis B virus infection. The DNA of the CDR3 is TGTGCCAGCAGTTACTCTCCAACGGCTAGGGCCAACGTCCTGACTTTC. This translates into CASSYSPTARANVLTF.